The 15 T cell receptor beta chains in this list originate from one sample, sequenced in a study of response to subunit inactivated influenza vaccine. One entry per CDR3 protein results from TCRdb running MiXCR on the RT-PCR reads. The sample yields around 580,000 distinct CDR3 sequences, about 14% seen once. This material consisted of PBMCs from blood, taken about 11 days after vaccination. The receptors were sampled from a man over 45 who received an inactivated influenza vaccine.

The CDR3 is CASRRTENIQYF. The CDR3 nucleotides are TGCGCCAGCCGCAGGACAGAAAACATTCAGTACTTC. The rearrangement uses TRBV23-1 and TRBJ2-4, with a weak D call TRBD1 (6 bases). TRBV23-1 is assigned to the ORF class and has an uncertain function. This CDR3 has 12 residues. The V and J ends lost 8 bases and 5 bases respectively, with 10 bases between them.

This chain connects TRBV20-1 to TRBJ2-4, with TRBD2 matching 9 bases. This CDR3 is 16 amino acids long. After removal of 4 bases from V and 4 bases from J, the junction contained 11 bases not matched to a gene. The germline V gene has CDR1 DFQATT and CDR2 SNEGSKA (reference sequence). In nucleotides, the CDR3 is TGCAGTGCTACCCTCCGACTAGCGGATACTAAAAACATTCAGTACTTC. Its translation is CSATLRLADTKNIQYF.

There are a few counts of this clonotype. V is TRBV28 and J is TRBJ2-3, with 9 bases identical to TRBD2. V was pared by 3 bases and J by 1 base, with 2 bases of the junction left unmatched. Germline CDR1 is MDHEN and CDR2 is SYDVKM. The CDR3 has 15 residues. The CDR3: CASSFGGRGTDTQYF. CDR3 in DNA: TGTGCCAGCAGTTTCGGCGGGAGGGGCACAGATACGCAGTATTTT.

This clonotype was observed a few times. The chain carries TRBV4-2 and TRBJ1-1, with 7 bases identical to TRBD1. Trimming removed 3 bases from V and 5 bases from J; junction bases left unmatched: 9. Germline-derived CDR1 and CDR2 are LGHNA and YNFKEQ. The CDR3 covers 15 residues. CDR3 region: CASSQEQGMRTEAFF. DNA of the CDR3: TGTGCCAGCAGCCAGGAACAGGGGATGAGGACTGAAGCTTTCTTT.

The sample holds a few counts of this clonotype. The V gene is TRBV10-3, the J gene TRBJ1-1; a possible D gene is TRBD1 (6 bases). CDR1 is ENHRY and CDR2 is SYGVKD in the germline V gene. The V gene lost 10 bases and the J gene lost 6 bases, with 15 bases spanning the gap. The CDR3 loop spans 12 amino acids. The CDR3 region has the DNA TGTGCCACCGGGAGAGGGGGGGCTGAAGCTTTCTTT. This translates into CATGRGGAEAFF.

This clonotype was seen at least ten times. V is TRBV12-3 or TRBV12-4 and J is TRBJ2-1, with D perhaps TRBD2 (6 bases). This CDR3 has 13 amino acids. Trimming removed 3 bases at V and 12 bases at J, with 15 bases between. CDR3 nucleotide sequence: TGTGCCAGCAGTTTGTCTAGCGTGAAGAGGCAGTTCTTC. This codes for CASSLSSVKRQFF.

The J gene is TRBJ2-1, the V gene TRBV20-1; 7 bases are a match to TRBD1. This CDR3 has 14 residues. The trim removed 3 bases at V and 10 bases at J, leaving 12 bases unmatched. In germline, CDR1 is DFQATT, CDR2 SNEGSKA (reference sequence). This CDR3 is CSASPTGELKEQFF. CDR3 in DNA: TGCAGTGCTAGTCCTACAGGGGAGCTCAAAGAGCAGTTCTTC.

For the CDR3, the DNA is TGCGCCAGCAGCTTGGCAACCGGGAGGCCCTACGAGCAGTACTTC. Translating gives CASSLATGRPYEQYF. V usage is TRBV5-1 and J usage is TRBJ2-7; 7 nucleotides agree with TRBD2. The CDR3 is made up of 15 amino acids. V dropped 0 bases and J dropped 2; count of bases not matched to a gene: 5. The germline gives CDR1 SGHRS, CDR2 YFSETQ.

V is TRBV7-6 and J is TRBJ2-7; 8 nucleotides align to TRBD1. Germline trimming cut 4 bases from V and 5 bases from J; bases unmatched to any gene: 7. The CDR3 runs 14 residues. Per the germline V gene, CDR1 is SGHVS and CDR2 is FNYEAQ. Written as DNA, the CDR3 is TGTGCCAGCAGCTCCCGGACAGGGTTGAACGAGCAGTACTTC. Its protein is CASSSRTGLNEQYF.

The V call is TRBV4-1, the J call TRBJ1-5; 7 bases fit TRBD1. This CDR3 region has 16 residues. V lost 0 bases and J lost 2; bases outside the gene matches: 4. Per the germline V gene, CDR1 is MGHRA and CDR2 is YSYEKL. The CDR3 sequence is CASSQEGTAGNQPQHF. The DNA of the CDR3 is TGCGCCAGCAGCCAAGAGGGGACAGCTGGCAATCAGCCCCAGCATTTT.

The chain carries TRBV19 and TRBJ1-2; D unresolved. The CDR3 length is 14 residues. V was shortened by 3 bases and J by 1 base, with 9 bases between the two germline ends. Germline V lookup: CDR1 LNHDA, CDR2 SQIVND (reference sequence). The CDR3 sequence: CASSIPRVNYGYTF. The DNA of the CDR3 is TGTGCCAGTAGTATCCCCCGCGTTAACTATGGCTACACCTTC. The entire variable domain, with the rest obtained from reference TRBV19 and TRBJ1-2, is as follows: DGGITQSPKYLFRKEGQNVTLSCEQNLNHDAMYWYRQDPGQGLRLIYYSQIVNDFQKGDIAEGYSVSREKKESFPLTVTSAQKNPTAFYLCASSIPRVNYGYTFGSGTRLTVV.

V gene TRBV11-2 combines with J gene TRBJ2-6; 10 bases are shared with TRBD1. The junction had 9 bases not matched to a gene; V was cut back by 1 base and J by 0 bases. The CDR3 contains 20 residues. The V gene's germline CDR1 is SGHAT and CDR2 FQNNGV. The chain's CDR3 is CASSLVGTGADLSGANVLTF. The CDR3 DNA reads TGTGCCAGCAGCTTAGTAGGGACAGGGGCCGACCTCTCTGGGGCCAACGTCCTGACTTTC. Looking up the rest from reference TRBV11-2 and TRBJ2-6 gives the full variable domain: EAGVAQSPRYKIIEKRQSVAFWCNPISGHATLYWYQQILGQGPKLLIQFQNNGVVDDSQLPKDRFSAERLKGVDSTLKIQPAKLEDSAVYLCASSLVGTGADLSGANVLTFGAGSRLTVL.

The gene calls are TRBV12-3 or TRBV12-4 and TRBJ1-5; D possibly corresponds to TRBD1 (6 bases). Trimming took 3 bases from V and 3 from J, leaving 12 bases between them. The CDR3 has 15 residues. This CDR3 reads CASSFGGAFNQPQHF. In DNA form, the CDR3 reads TGTGCCAGCAGTTTCGGGGGGGCGTTCAATCAGCCCCAGCATTTT.

This clonotype has more than one count but fewer than ten. The chain carries TRBV5-1 and TRBJ2-3; either TRBD1 or TRBD2 may supply D (5 bases each). The CDR3 extends over 15 amino acids. Germline CDR1 is SGHRS and CDR2 is YFSETQ. The V end lost 5 bases, the J end lost 4 bases, and 17 bases lay between the germline ends. The DNA of the CDR3 is TGCGCCAGCAGGCGAAGGGGAGATGGTCCAGATACGCAGTATTTT. It specifies CASRRRGDGPDTQYF.

This clonotype has a handful of counts. The rearrangement links TRBV20-1 to TRBJ2-3, with 11 bases matching TRBD2. The germline V gene encodes CDR1 DFQATT and CDR2 SNEGSKA (reference sequence). This CDR3 comprises 15 residues. Trimming took 5 bases from V and 5 from J; bases not matched to a gene: 9. CDR3 coding DNA: TGCAGTGCTGGGGATAGCGGGGGGGTTGGAGATACGCAGTATTTT. It codes for CSAGDSGGVGDTQYF.